This T cell receptor (beta chain) appears in the sequencing data of a study of blood T cell repertoires in COVID-19 (dated by TCRdb to about 2020). Describing the broader study: Samples covering the acute and convalescent phases of COVID-19 were provided by collaborators in the United States, Italy and Spain. The material from the prospective study consisted of cDNA or gDNA derived from T cells, B-cell-depleted T cells, or PBMCs. Subjects who had been exposed to COVID-19, were actively infected with it, or had recovered from it provided the deeply sampled blood TCRbeta repertoires that made up the dataset. The repertoires were released in a freely available public database meant as a resource for research on the immune response to SARS-CoV-2. Samples came from the ongoing ImmuneRACE study (first 160 participants) plus 1,254 subjects from 6 global collaborators. Sample metadata almost always included a de-identified subject ID, COVID-19 status, age in years and sex. Where available, HLA class I and class II types were obtained from metadata supplied by the sample provider rather than from assay-based typing.

Here is what the overall study found, with its caveats: The amount of clinical and demographic metadata varied by source and participant and was provided uncurated.

This clone has just one count. This receptor's antigen is unknown. The sample holds no much larger clone one base away, and base qualities are not on file. TCRbeta CDR3 regions were amplified from genomic DNA by means of the immunoSEQ Assay, a bias-controlled multiplex PCR. On the study's bioinformatics: The number of nucleated cells in each sample was estimated from the amplification of reference gene primers within the assay. To quantify the absolute abundance of each unique TCRbeta CDR3 rearrangement, sequence reads were collapsed and filtered. For each sample, productive Simpson clonality was calculated by taking the square root of Simpson's diversity index across productive rearrangements. TCRdb limited this immuneACCESS table to in-frame rearrangements with V and J called. A share of clones is missing; checked studies link under half to unresolved V genes, and the rest is unexplained. The V and J calls and the clone size are those of that table, but D and trimming were determined from the DNA. In all, the sample holds 150,000 to 200,000 clones, and about 80% of those were seen once. Approximately 4.7% of the sample rests with the top ten.

In the prospective study, participants were roughly 18 to 89 years old, resided in 25 or so geographic areas of the United States, and were enrolled through a virtual design. In the prospective study, cohorts were assigned on the basis of participant-reported clinical history obtained from a screening survey and a study questionnaire. Mobile phlebotomists in the prospective study collected whole blood, serum and a nasopharyngeal or oropharyngeal swab from every participant. Prospective study participants could optionally give additional blood draws and questionnaires over a roughly 2-month period. Prospective study blood samples were shipped either frozen or at room temperature before DNA extraction. The CDR3 covers 12 residues, taking in both the cysteine and the phenylalanine. Solely the CDR3 DNA is kept, with 36 bases framed from the first base. Via the germline V gene (reference sequence), CDR1 is MNHEY and CDR2 SMNVEV. Trimming at the junction amounts to 7 bases on V and 4 bases on J, and the germline ends lie 10 bases apart.

This receptor was identified in a woman aged 60-75 years with acute COVID-19. The sequenced sample was PBMCs or T cells enriched from blood (not recorded which). This chain is built from TRBV27 and TRBJ1-1; no D gene call is confident. The CDR3 corresponds to CASTSVGTEAFF. The DNA sequence follows: TGTGCCAGCACCTCGGTTGGCACTGAAGCTTTCTTT.